One and the same sample provided the 6 T cell receptor beta chains below, sequenced in a study of response to subunit inactivated influenza vaccine (dated by TCRdb to 2016 to 2018). Libraries were prepared through RT-PCR. Sequencing was performed on an Illumina HiSeq 2500. The raw public reads went through TCRdb reprocessing: fastp at Q25, MiXCR clone calling, in-frame beta chains kept. Every entry covers one CDR3 protein and lists the most common genes and DNA from its rows. For this sample the table gives 300,000 to 350,000 distinct CDR3 sequences, of which approximately 23% were detected only once. The ten largest clonotypes hold 10% to 13% of the sample. The sequencing used PBMCs from blood, collected roughly 20 months after vaccination. The origin of the receptors is a man between 50 and 70 years old who received an inactivated influenza vaccine. Donor details come from another sample of the same person, matched by shared clones.

At least ten counts were recorded for this clonotype. The chain employs TRBV18 and TRBJ1-3; no reliable D call. The CDR3 length is 16 residues. Germline CDR1 KGHSH, CDR2 LQKENI. Deletions cut 3 bases from V and 2 bases from J, with 14 bases between. Here the CDR3 DNA reads TGTGCCAGCTCACCCTCCGGGCTAGTCGCTGGAAACACCATATATTTT. Protein: CASSPSGLVAGNTIYF.

The V gene is TRBV5-1, the J gene TRBJ2-3; D is perhaps TRBD2 (6 bases). Germline assignment: CDR1 SGHRS and CDR2 YFSETQ. There are 15 residues in the CDR3. Trimming cost V 4 bases and J 0 bases, with 12 bases left between them. CDR3 protein: CASSHTGDSTDTQYF. The CDR3 DNA reads as TGCGCCAGCAGCCATACGGGGGATAGCACAGATACGCAGTATTTT. Full variable domain (missing parts from reference TRBV5-1 and TRBJ2-3): KAGVTQTPRYLIKTRGQQVTLSCSPISGHRSVSWYQQTPGQGLQFLFEYFSETQRNKGNFPGRFSGRQFSNSRSEMNVSTLELGDSALYLCASSHTGDSTDTQYFGPGTRLTVL.

The V call is TRBV7-9, the J call TRBJ2-7; TRBD1 is a possible D gene (6 bases). The CDR3 extends over 12 amino acids. Per germline, CDR1 SEHNR and CDR2 FQNEAQ (reference sequence). Trimming took 5 bases from V and 5 from J, leaving 10 bases between them. The CDR3 sequence: CASSNAGDEQYF. Written as DNA, the CDR3 is TGTGCCAGCAGCAACGCAGGGGACGAGCAGTACTTC.

V is TRBV12-3 or TRBV12-4 and J is TRBJ1-1, with a tentative D call TRBD1 (5 bases). V dropped 7 bases and J dropped 4 bases, with 13 bases sitting between them. The CDR3 runs 13 residues. The CDR3 loop is CASNKMGGTEAFF. CDR3 DNA sequence: TGTGCCAGCAATAAGATGGGGGGCACTGAAGCTTTCTTT.

The chain carries TRBV4-3 and TRBJ1-2; D may be TRBD1 (5 bases). This CDR3 region has 14 residues. V lost 2 bases, J lost 13 bases, and 20 bases lay in between. Germline CDR1 reads LGHNA; CDR2 reads YSLEER. The CDR3 protein is CASSQRGGADVLTF. CDR3 bases: TGCGCCAGCAGCCAAAGGGGTGGGGCCGACGTTCTCACCTTC.

As to this clonotype: A much larger clone is a single base away; this may be a read error. The chain has TRBV12-3 or TRBV12-4 and TRBJ1-3; no clear D gene. The length of the CDR3 is 12 residues. The V end was cut by 6 bases, the J end by 8 bases, with 11 bases between. Here the CDR3 reads CASSERRDTIYF. The CDR3 bases are TGTGCCAGCAGCGAACGGAGGGACACCATATATTTT.